The clone carrying this TCR beta chain has a single count. Its antigen is still unknown. Germline and junction disagree at one end, which may indicate a read error. The data were taken from a study of cytomegalovirus exposure and HLA in healthy donors. Study conclusions and caveats: The authors reported that TCR beta sequences could predict HLA-A and HLA-B alleles. These predictions were accurate for most subjects in the first cohort.

Primers included in the PCR were 60 Vbeta and 13 Jbeta primers. Generated by immunoSEQ multiplex PCR, the TCRdb table keeps only in-frame clones and is missing some. The table records roughly 67,000 clones, 60% to 80% of them present only once. Germline CDR1 SEHNR, CDR2 FQNEAQ (reference sequence). CDR3 size: 16 residues. Sequenced: PBMCs. The chain uses TRBV7-9 and TRBJ2-5; tentative D call: TRBD1 (5 bases). This receptor was obtained from a man between 60 and 75 years old in good health and CMV-seropositive. CDR3 loop: CASSLYVTADQGTQYF. CDR3 coding DNA: TGTGCCAGCAGCTTATATGTGACAGCTGATCAAGGGACCCAGTACTTC.